These T cell receptor beta chains were read from a single sample in a study of T cell clonotyping in hematopoietic cell transplantation. Measured with immunoSEQ multiplex PCR; TCRdb has only the in-frame clones, and not every one. The repertoire holds some 9,400 clones, with about 80% as singletons. This specimen consisted of PBMCs, obtained 180 days after allogeneic stem cell transplant. These receptors all come from a male patient aged 35-55 years who had an allogeneic stem cell transplant from a related donor, so the T cells may come from the graft donor. Some clones in this sample may be carry-over from other donors' samples. CDR3s include the opening cysteine and the closing phenylalanine or tryptophan. D genes are given only for firm matches. Where a row states a size, it is once, few, many or the class of an expanded clone; other rows omit it.

clone_size	v_call	d_call	j_call	cdr3_nt	cdr3_aa
once	TRBV14	NA	TRBJ1-2	TGTGCCAGCAGCTACTTCAGGGAAAACTATGGCTACACCTTC	CASSYFRENYGYTF
NA	TRBV9	NA	TRBJ2-2	TGTGCCAGCAGCGAGCCTAACCGGGACGCCTCTTCGGTCACCGGGGAGCTGTTTTTT	CASSEPNRDASSVTGELFF
NA	TRBV18	NA	TRBJ1-6	TGTGCCAGCTCACCTCGTCGGCCAGCCAGCTCCTATAATTCACCCCTCCACTTT	CASSPRRPASSYNSPLHF
once	TRBV5-4	TRBD1	TRBJ2-3	TGTGCCAGCAGCAAAACAGGGGCGGGCACAGATACGCAGTATTTT	CASSKTGAGTDTQYF
NA	TRBV5-6	NA	TRBJ1-2	TGTGCCAGCAGCACTGACACGGCCTATGGCTACACCTTC	CASSTDTAYGYTF
NA	TRBV18	NA	TRBJ1-2	TGTGCCAGCTCACCCGGCCAAGGCGATGGCTACACCTTC	CASSPGQGDGYTF
NA	TRBV4-3	NA	TRBJ1-2	TGCGCCAGCAGCCAAGATATGGGGGTGCGGGGCTACACCTTC	CASSQDMGVRGYTF
NA	TRBV5-4	NA	TRBJ1-3	TGTGCCAGCAGCTCTTACAACACCATATATTTT	CASSSYNTIYF
NA	TRBV29-1	TRBD2	TRBJ2-3	TGCAGCGTTACTAGCGGGAGCCAGTCTAGCACAGATACGCAGTATTTT	CSVTSGSQSSTDTQYF
NA	TRBV7-8	TRBD1	TRBJ2-7	TGTGCCAGCAGCTTAGCTGGGACAGGGGGCGCAGAGCAGTACTTC	CASSLAGTGGAEQYF
NA	TRBV7-9	TRBD1	TRBJ2-5	TGTGCCAGCAGCTTAAACGGACAGGTTCCCCAAGAGACCCAGTACTTC	CASSLNGQVPQETQYF
NA	TRBV6-1	NA	TRBJ1-1	TGTGCCAGCAGTTTCCAGTCGTCGGACACTGAAGCTTTCTTT	CASSFQSSDTEAFF
NA	TRBV28	NA	TRBJ1-6	TGTGCCAGCAACCCCAGGCTAGGGGCCCTCCACTTT	CASNPRLGALHF
NA	TRBV11-2	NA	TRBJ1-4	TGTGCCAGCAGCTTAGCGCCAGGGGTTAATGAAAAACTGTTTTTT	CASSLAPGVNEKLFF
NA	TRBV27	NA	TRBJ1-1	TGTGCCAGCAGTGAGGACAGCTTGGGCACTGAAGCTTTCTTT	CASSEDSLGTEAFF
NA	TRBV4-3	NA	TRBJ1-2	TGCGCCAGCAGCCAAGTTAAATGGGGGGCGGATCAAGGCTACACCTTC	CASSQVKWGADQGYTF
NA	TRBV14	NA	TRBJ1-3	TGTGCCAGCAGCCAGGACTGGAAAGGAAACACCATATATTTT	CASSQDWKGNTIYF
NA	TRBV28	NA	TRBJ1-3	TGTGCCAGCAGTTTCCAGAGCTCTGGAAACACCATATATTTT	CASSFQSSGNTIYF
NA	TRBV6-1	NA	TRBJ2-7	TGTGCCAGCAGTGAAGGACCAAGCTCCTACGAGCAGTACTTC	CASSEGPSSYEQYF
once	TRBV5-6	NA	TRBJ2-3	TGTGCCAGCAGCTCAGGGGGGGCTGCTTGGGGTACGCAGTATTTT	CASSSGGAAWGTQYF
few	TRBV6-1	NA	TRBJ2-1	TGTGCCAGCAGTGTCGGGGTCACCCTCAACAATGAGCAGTTCTTC	CASSVGVTLNNEQFF
NA	TRBV19	NA	TRBJ1-5	TGTGCCAGTAGCACAACAAAGAATCAGCCCCAGCATTTT	CASSTTKNQPQHF
NA	TRBV7-9	NA	TRBJ1-6	TGTGCCAGCAGCCCCTCAGATCGGGGCGCAGGTTCACCCCTCCACTTT	CASSPSDRGAGSPLHF
NA	TRBV29-1	TRBD2	TRBJ2-6	TGCAGCGTTGTGGCGGGGGGGACTGGGGCCAACGTCCTGACTTTC	CSVVAGGTGANVLTF
few	TRBV14	NA	TRBJ2-5	TGTGCCAGCAGCCAAGATCGTTTCGGAGAGACCCAGTACTTC	CASSQDRFGETQYF
NA	TRBV1	NA	TRBJ2-6	TGCACCAGCAGCCAAGGGTCCGGGACCCGCCTTTCTGGGGCCAACGTCCTGACTTTC	CTSSQGSGTRLSGANVLTF
NA	TRBV10-3	NA	TRBJ2-7	TGTGCCATCAATAGCGACTCCTACGAGCAGTACTTC	CAINSDSYEQYF
NA	TRBV7-8	NA	TRBJ1-6	TGTGCCAGCAGCTTAGCGCTGGGGGCAGGGTCACCCCTCCACTTT	CASSLALGAGSPLHF
NA	TRBV7-2	TRBD2	TRBJ2-2	TGTGCCAGCAGCCCGAGGGGCGGGGGAGGTAACACCGGGGAGCTGTTTTTT	CASSPRGGGGNTGELFF
NA	TRBV4-2	NA	TRBJ1-1	TGTGCCAGCAGCGAACGCCATAAATGGGCTAACACTGAAGCTTTCTTT	CASSERHKWANTEAFF
NA	TRBV4-3	NA	TRBJ1-2	TGCGCCAGCAGCCAAGACGGCCAGGCCCTATATGGCTACACCTTC	CASSQDGQALYGYTF
NA	TRBV6-5	NA	TRBJ2-6	TGTGCCAGCAGATCTGAGGGGGCTGGGGCCAACGTCCTGACTTTC	CASRSEGAGANVLTF
NA	TRBV2	TRBD1	TRBJ2-7	TGTGCCAGCAGTGCCCGACAGGGCTCCTACGAGCAGTACTTC	CASSARQGSYEQYF
NA	TRBV19	NA	TRBJ1-1	TGTGCCAGTAGTACCCTTTGGGACGATGAGAGGAACACTGAAGCTTTCTTT	CASSTLWDDERNTEAFF
NA	TRBV30	TRBD1	TRBJ2-3	TGTGCCTGGAAGACAGGGGGCAGAGATACGCAGTATTTT	CAWKTGGRDTQYF
NA	TRBV5-6	NA	TRBJ1-5	TGTGCCAGCAGTAACCCAGGGGATCAGCCCCAGCATTTT	CASSNPGDQPQHF
NA	TRBV6-5	NA	TRBJ1-1	TGTGCCAGCAATAATCCATATGGGAACACTGAAGCTTTCTTT	CASNNPYGNTEAFF
NA	TRBV18	NA	TRBJ1-1	TGTGCCAGCTCACCGGGACTCGAGAACACTGAAGCTTTCTTT	CASSPGLENTEAFF
NA	TRBV7-9	NA	TRBJ1-4	TGTGCCAGCAGGCGGACAGCGGAAAAACTGTTTTTT	CASRRTAEKLFF
once	TRBV7-9	NA	TRBJ2-1	TGTGCCAGCAGCAAACAAGGGGGGTTGCTAAATAATGAGCAGTTCTTC	CASSKQGGLLNNEQFF
NA	TRBV4-1	NA	TRBJ2-7	TGCGCCAGCAGCCAAGCCCACCTAAGGGAGCAGTACTTC	CASSQAHLREQYF
NA	TRBV14	TRBD1	TRBJ2-1	TGTGCCAGCAGCCAAGCTAGGACAGGGATCTCGAATGAGCAGTTCTTC	CASSQARTGISNEQFF
NA	TRBV7-9	NA	TRBJ2-6	TGTGCCAGCAGCTTAAGGCAGGGTCGCTCTGGGGCCAACGTCCTGACTTTC	CASSLRQGRSGANVLTF
NA	TRBV7-9	NA	TRBJ1-2	TGTGCCAGCAGCCTCTCTTACGGGGATCGTGGCCACAACTATGGCTACACCTTC	CASSLSYGDRGHNYGYTF
NA	TRBV7-2	TRBD2	TRBJ2-3	TGTGCCAGCAGCTTAGGGCGGGGGGGCTGGTCAGATACGCAGTATTTT	CASSLGRGGWSDTQYF
NA	TRBV6-6	NA	TRBJ2-1	TGTGCCAGCAGTCAACTCGGAGGGCTCAATGAGCAGTTCTTC	CASSQLGGLNEQFF
NA	TRBV10-3	TRBD1	TRBJ1-1	TGTGCCATCAGTGTTGGGGGACAGGAAGCTTTCTTT	CAISVGGQEAFF
NA	TRBV11-3	NA	TRBJ2-7	TGTGCCAGCAGCTTAGGTAGGGGGAATGTCGAGCAGTACTTC	CASSLGRGNVEQYF
NA	TRBV7-2	NA	TRBJ1-2	TGTGCCAGCAGCCCCGACCCCTGGACCTATGGCTACACCTTC	CASSPDPWTYGYTF
NA	TRBV4-3	NA	TRBJ1-1	TGCGCCAGCAGCTCCGACAGAAACACTGAAGCTTTCTTT	CASSSDRNTEAFF
NA	TRBV6-1	TRBD1	TRBJ2-1	TGTGCCAGCAGTGAAACAGGGGGTTCCTACAATGAGCAGTTCTTC	CASSETGGSYNEQFF
NA	TRBV5-8	TRBD1	TRBJ1-6	TGTGCCAGCAGCCCGGGACAGCATAATTCACCCCTCCACTTT	CASSPGQHNSPLHF
NA	TRBV30	NA	TRBJ2-5	TGTGCCTGGAGACCGAGGTCGGGGGAGACCCAGTACTTC	CAWRPRSGETQYF